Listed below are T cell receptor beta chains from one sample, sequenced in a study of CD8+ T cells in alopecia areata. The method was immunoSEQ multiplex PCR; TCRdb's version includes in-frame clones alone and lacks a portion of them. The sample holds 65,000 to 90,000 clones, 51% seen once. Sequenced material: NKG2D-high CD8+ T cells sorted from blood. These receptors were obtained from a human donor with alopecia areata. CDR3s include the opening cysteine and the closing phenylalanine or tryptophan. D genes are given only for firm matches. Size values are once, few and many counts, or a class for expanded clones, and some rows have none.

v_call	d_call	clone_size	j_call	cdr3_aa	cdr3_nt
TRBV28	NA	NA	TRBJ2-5	CASSSGTETQYF	TGTGCCAGCAGTTCGGGGACAGAGACCCAGTACTTC
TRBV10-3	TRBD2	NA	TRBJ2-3	CAITGLDTDTQYF	TGTGCCATCACCGGACTAGATACAGATACGCAGTATTTT
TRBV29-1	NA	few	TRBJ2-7	CSVEVGQELRQQYF	TGCAGCGTTGAAGTAGGGCAGGAGCTACGGCAGCAGTACTTC
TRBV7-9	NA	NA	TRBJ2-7	CASSLDYEQYF	TGTGCCAGCAGCTTAGACTACGAGCAGTACTTC
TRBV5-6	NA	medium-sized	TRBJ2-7	CASSFSTGSYEQYF	TGTGCCAGCAGCTTTAGTACCGGGTCCTACGAGCAGTACTTC
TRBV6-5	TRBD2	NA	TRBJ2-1	CASSYPTSGGAYEQFF	TGTGCCAGCAGTTACCCTACTAGCGGGGGGGCTTATGAGCAGTTCTTC
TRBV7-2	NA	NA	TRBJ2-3	CASRRRTTDTQYF	TGTGCCAGCAGAAGGCGGACCACAGATACGCAGTATTTT
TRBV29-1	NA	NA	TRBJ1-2	CSVARGKETVGGYTF	TGCAGCGTTGCTAGAGGAAAAGAGACAGTGGGCGGCTACACCTTC
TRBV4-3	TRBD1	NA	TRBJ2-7	CASSLSRGQGREQYF	TGCGCCAGCAGCTTAAGCCGAGGACAGGGCCGCGAGCAGTACTTC
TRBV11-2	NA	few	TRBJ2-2	CASSLPVNGELFF	TGTGCCAGCAGCTTGCCCGTAAACGGGGAGCTGTTTTTT
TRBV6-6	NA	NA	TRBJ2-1	CASTLGVLNEQFF	TGTGCCAGCACCTTGGGGGTGTTAAATGAGCAGTTCTTC
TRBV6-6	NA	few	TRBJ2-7	CASRSSDYGRPYEQYF	TGTGCCAGCAGGTCAAGCGATTACGGACGCCCCTACGAGCAGTACTTC
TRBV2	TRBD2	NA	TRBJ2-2	CASSEQQAGGITGELFF	TGTGCCAGCAGTGAGCAACAAGCGGGGGGAATCACCGGGGAGCTGTTTTTT
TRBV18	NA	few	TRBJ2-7	CASSPDSTYEQYF	TGTGCCAGCTCACCGGACAGCACCTACGAGCAGTACTTC
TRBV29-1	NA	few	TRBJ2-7	CSAASGHTYEQYF	TGCAGCGCTGCGTCTGGACACACCTACGAGCAGTACTTC
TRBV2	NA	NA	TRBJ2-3	CASSPEWDTQYF	TGTGCCAGCAGCCCGGAGTGGGATACGCAGTATTTT
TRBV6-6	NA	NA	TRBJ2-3	CASSNGLEQYF	TGTGCCAGCAGTAATGGGCTGGAGCAGTATTTT
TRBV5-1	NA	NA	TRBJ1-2	CASSGDGIYGYTF	TGCGCCAGCAGCGGGGACGGGATCTATGGCTACACCTTC
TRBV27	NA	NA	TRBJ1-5	CASSPYRGGLGQPQHF	TGTGCCAGCAGTCCATACCGGGGGGGGTTAGGCCAGCCCCAGCATTTT
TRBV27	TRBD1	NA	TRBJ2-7	CASGQDPSYEQYF	TGTGCCAGCGGACAGGACCCGTCCTACGAGCAGTACTTC
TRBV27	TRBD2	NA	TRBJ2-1	CASYHVAGPYNEQFF	TGTGCCAGCTACCACGTAGCGGGCCCCTACAATGAGCAGTTCTTC
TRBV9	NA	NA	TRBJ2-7	CASSPGPGAYEQYF	TGTGCCAGCAGCCCCGGACCAGGAGCCTACGAGCAGTACTTC
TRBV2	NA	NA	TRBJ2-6	CASSDEGSGANVLTF	TGTGCCAGCAGTGATGAGGGCTCTGGGGCCAACGTCCTGACTTTC
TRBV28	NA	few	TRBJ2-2	CASSLGPDHTGELFF	TGTGCCAGCAGTTTGGGACCGGACCACACCGGGGAGCTGTTTTTT
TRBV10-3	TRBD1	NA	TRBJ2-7	CAISETGTGTNEQYF	TGTGCCATCAGTGAAACCGGGACAGGGACCAACGAGCAGTACTTC
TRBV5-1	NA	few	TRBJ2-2	CASRPDRNTGELFF	TGCGCCAGCCGACCGGACAGGAACACCGGGGAGCTGTTTTTT
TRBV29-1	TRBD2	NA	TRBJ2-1	CSVDHSGSTYNEQFF	TGCAGCGTTGACCATAGCGGGAGTACTTACAATGAGCAGTTCTTC
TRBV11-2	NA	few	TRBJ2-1	CATQPTGGHNEQFF	TGTGCCACCCAACCTACCGGGGGACACAATGAGCAGTTCTTC
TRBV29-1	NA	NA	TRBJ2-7	CSVEGRAYEQYF	TGCAGCGTTGAAGGCAGGGCTTACGAGCAGTACTTC
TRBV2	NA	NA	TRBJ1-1	CASRTINTEAFF	TGTGCCAGCAGGACGATTAACACTGAAGCTTTCTTT
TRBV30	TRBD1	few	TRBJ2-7	CAGDRANEQYF	TGTGCCGGAGACAGGGCAAACGAGCAGTACTTC
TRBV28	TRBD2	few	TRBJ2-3	CASNPTGGADTQYF	TGTGCCAGCAATCCGACGGGGGGAGCAGATACGCAGTATTTT
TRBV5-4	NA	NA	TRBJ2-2	CASSLDGSSTGELFF	TGTGCCAGCAGCTTGGATGGCTCGAGCACCGGGGAGCTGTTTTTT
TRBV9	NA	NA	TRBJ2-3	CASSVESGSTDTQYF	TGTGCCAGCAGCGTGGAGTCGGGGAGCACAGATACGCAGTATTTT
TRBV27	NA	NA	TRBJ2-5	CASSFGGLETQYF	TGTGCCAGCAGTTTCGGGGGGCTCGAGACCCAGTACTTC
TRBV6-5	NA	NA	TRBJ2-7	CASSYSPVYEQYF	TGTGCCAGCAGTTACTCTCCAGTCTACGAGCAGTACTTC
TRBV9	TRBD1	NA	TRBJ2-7	CASSAGTGYEQYF	TGTGCCAGCAGCGCCGGGACAGGCTACGAGCAGTACTTC
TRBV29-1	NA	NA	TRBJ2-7	CSVEGFGGEYEQYF	TGCAGCGTTGAAGGGTTTGGAGGCGAGTACGAGCAGTACTTC
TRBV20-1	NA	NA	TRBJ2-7	CSARDSYEQYF	TGCAGTGCTAGGGACTCCTACGAGCAGTACTTC
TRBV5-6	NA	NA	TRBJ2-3	CASSSGSITDTQYF	TGTGCCAGCAGCTCTGGGTCGATCACAGATACGCAGTATTTT
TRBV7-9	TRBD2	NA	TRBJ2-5	CASSPTSKETQYF	TGTGCCAGCAGCCCGACTAGCAAAGAGACCCAGTACTTC
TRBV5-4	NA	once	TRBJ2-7	CASSLGQSYEQYF	TGTGCCAGCAGCTTGGGGCAGTCCTACGAGCAGTACTTC
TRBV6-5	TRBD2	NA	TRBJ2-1	CASSPSSGDEQFF	TGTGCCAGCAGCCCGAGTAGCGGGGATGAGCAGTTCTTC
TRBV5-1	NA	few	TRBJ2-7	CASSTAGEQYF	TGCGCCAGCAGCACGGCGGGGGAGCAGTACTTC
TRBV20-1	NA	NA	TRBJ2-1	CSASVYNEQFF	TGCAGTGCTAGCGTCTACAATGAGCAGTTCTTC
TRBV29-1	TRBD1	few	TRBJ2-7	CSVEGQGTYEQYF	TGCAGCGTTGAGGGACAGGGGACCTACGAGCAGTACTTC
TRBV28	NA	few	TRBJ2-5	CASRGQTQYF	TGTGCCAGCCGGGGACAGACCCAGTACTTC
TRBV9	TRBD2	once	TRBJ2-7	CASSVEGLADEQYF	TGTGCCAGCAGCGTAGAGGGACTAGCCGACGAGCAGTACTTC
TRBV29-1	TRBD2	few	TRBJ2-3	CSVANSGYPTDTQYF	TGCAGCGTTGCGAATAGCGGGTACCCCACAGATACGCAGTATTTT
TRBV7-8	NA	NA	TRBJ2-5	CASSFETQYF	TGTGCCAGCAGCTTCGAGACCCAGTACTTC